These T cell receptor beta chains were read from a single sample in a study of T cells after yellow fever vaccination. TCRdb processed the 5' RACE reads anew with MiXCR; each CDR3 protein has one entry. Among roughly 30,000 distinct CDR3 sequences listed, 8% to 11% were seen once. The starting material was PBMCs, either bulk or a sorted T-cell subset (CD4+, CD8+, memory, or dextramer-sorted; not recorded which), obtained approximately 15 days after the first yellow fever vaccination. These receptors were obtained from a man in his late teens or twenties who received the YFV17D yellow fever vaccine. CDR3s include the opening cysteine and the closing phenylalanine or tryptophan. A D gene is named only where the DNA matches it firmly. Size values are once, few and many counts, or a class for expanded clones, and some rows have none.

V gene: TRBV2; D gene: NA; clone size: many; J gene: TRBJ1-1; CDR3 DNA: TGTGCCAGCAGTGAAGCATTGAACACTGAAGCTTTCTTT; CDR3 protein: CASSEALNTEAFF
V gene: TRBV5-1; D gene: NA; clone size: many; J gene: TRBJ1-2; CDR3 DNA: TGCGCCAGCAGCTCGGGAGGAGCTAACTATGGCTACACCTTC; CDR3 protein: CASSSGGANYGYTF
V gene: TRBV7-3; D gene: TRBD2; clone size: many; J gene: TRBJ2-3; CDR3 DNA: TGTGCCAGCAGCCCCCGTACTAGCGGGACAGATACGCAGTATTTT; CDR3 protein: CASSPRTSGTDTQYF
V gene: TRBV12-3/TRBV12-4; D gene: NA; clone size: many; J gene: TRBJ2-1; CDR3 DNA: TGTGCCAGCAGTTTCTACGATGAGCAGTTCTTC; CDR3 protein: CASSFYDEQFF
V gene: TRBV7-2; D gene: NA; clone size: many; J gene: TRBJ2-5; CDR3 DNA: TGTGCCATTGGTAGTTACCAAGAGACCCAGTACTTC; CDR3 protein: CAIGSYQETQYF
V gene: TRBV11-2; D gene: TRBD2; clone size: many; J gene: TRBJ2-1; CDR3 DNA: TGTGCCAGCACCCGCGGGGGGCGAAACAATGAGCAGTTCTTC; CDR3 protein: CASTRGGRNNEQFF
V gene: TRBV12-3/TRBV12-4; D gene: NA; clone size: many; J gene: TRBJ1-1; CDR3 DNA: TGTGCCAGCAGTTTAGGTGGGGGATTAGACACTGAAGCTTTCTTT; CDR3 protein: CASSLGGGLDTEAFF
V gene: TRBV5-4; D gene: NA; clone size: NA; J gene: TRBJ1-2; CDR3 DNA: TGTGCCAGCAGCTTGGGTGCTGGCTACACCTTC; CDR3 protein: CASSLGAGYTF
V gene: TRBV13; D gene: NA; clone size: many; J gene: TRBJ2-1; CDR3 DNA: TGTGCCAGCAGCTTAGGTGGGGGGGCGTATGAGCAGTTCTTC; CDR3 protein: CASSLGGGAYEQFF
V gene: TRBV7-2; D gene: NA; clone size: many; J gene: TRBJ1-6; CDR3 DNA: TGTGCCAGCTCCTTTGATCCTAATTCACCCCTCCACTTT; CDR3 protein: CASSFDPNSPLHF
V gene: TRBV12-3/TRBV12-4; D gene: TRBD1; clone size: many; J gene: TRBJ2-7; CDR3 DNA: TGTGCCAGCAGTTCGGGGACAGGGGGCTACGAGCAGTACTTC; CDR3 protein: CASSSGTGGYEQYF
V gene: TRBV5-1; D gene: TRBD1; clone size: many; J gene: TRBJ2-2; CDR3 DNA: TGCGCCAGCAGCCCACAGGGGCCCACCGGGGAGCTGTTTTTT; CDR3 protein: CASSPQGPTGELFF
V gene: TRBV12-3/TRBV12-4; D gene: NA; clone size: many; J gene: TRBJ1-1; CDR3 DNA: TGTGCCAGCAGTTTTTTGGAGGGACGAGCTTTCTTT; CDR3 protein: CASSFLEGRAFF
V gene: TRBV20-1; D gene: NA; clone size: many; J gene: TRBJ1-5; CDR3 DNA: TGCAGTGCCCATGAGGGGCCCGGAGGGCCCCAGCATTTT; CDR3 protein: CSAHEGPGGPQHF
V gene: TRBV5-5; D gene: TRBD2; clone size: many; J gene: TRBJ2-5; CDR3 DNA: TGTGCCAGCAGCTTGAACCTAGCGGGGGGACAAGAGACCCAGTACTTC; CDR3 protein: CASSLNLAGGQETQYF
V gene: TRBV7-6; D gene: NA; clone size: many; J gene: TRBJ2-3; CDR3 DNA: TGTGCCAGCAGCCCGGTCGGGGCGGGTAGAGACACAGATACGCAGTATTTT; CDR3 protein: CASSPVGAGRDTDTQYF
V gene: TRBV7-2; D gene: NA; clone size: NA; J gene: TRBJ1-2; CDR3 DNA: TGTGCCAGCAGCTTAGGCCGGTTGGATGGCTACACCTTC; CDR3 protein: CASSLGRLDGYTF
V gene: TRBV3-1; D gene: NA; clone size: many; J gene: TRBJ2-1; CDR3 DNA: TGTGCCAGCAGCCCGTGCCTTTTTGGTAGCTCCTACAATGAGCAGTTCTTC; CDR3 protein: CASSPCLFGSSYNEQFF
V gene: TRBV20-1; D gene: TRBD1; clone size: many; J gene: TRBJ1-6; CDR3 DNA: TGCAGTGCTAGAGATTGGGACAGCTATAATTCACCCCTCCACTTT; CDR3 protein: CSARDWDSYNSPLHF
V gene: TRBV5-1; D gene: TRBD2; clone size: many; J gene: TRBJ2-2; CDR3 DNA: TGCGCCAGCAGCTTGGCCCCGGGACTAGCGGGGGGAGCCACCGGGGAGCTGTTTTTT; CDR3 protein: CASSLAPGLAGGATGELFF
V gene: TRBV4-3; D gene: NA; clone size: many; J gene: TRBJ1-5; CDR3 DNA: TGCGCCAGCAGCCAAGCGGGCGATCAGCCCCAGCATTTT; CDR3 protein: CASSQAGDQPQHF
V gene: TRBV4-3; D gene: TRBD2; clone size: many; J gene: TRBJ2-2; CDR3 DNA: TGCGCCAGCAGCCAAACTAGCGGGGGGGCCACCGGGGAGCTGTTTTTT; CDR3 protein: CASSQTSGGATGELFF
V gene: TRBV5-3; D gene: NA; clone size: NA; J gene: TRBJ2-1; CDR3 DNA: TGTGCCAGAAGCTTGGGGCAGGGGAATTACGGTGAGCAGTTCTTC; CDR3 protein: CARSLGQGNYGEQFF
V gene: TRBV5-1; D gene: NA; clone size: many; J gene: TRBJ2-3; CDR3 DNA: TGCGCCAGCAGCTTCACCCACAGCACAGATACGCAGTATTTT; CDR3 protein: CASSFTHSTDTQYF
V gene: TRBV20-1; D gene: NA; clone size: many; J gene: TRBJ1-2; CDR3 DNA: TGCAGTGCCCCCCAGGTGCAGGGAGGCGATGGCTACACCTTC; CDR3 protein: CSAPQVQGGDGYTF
V gene: TRBV29-1; D gene: NA; clone size: many; J gene: TRBJ1-3; CDR3 DNA: TGCAGCGCAACGGGGACGGCCACCTCTGGAAACACCATATATTTT; CDR3 protein: CSATGTATSGNTIYF
V gene: TRBV5-1; D gene: NA; clone size: medium-sized; J gene: TRBJ2-1; CDR3 DNA: TGCGCCAGCAGCTTATTGCAGGGCCTATACAATGAGCAGTTCTTC; CDR3 protein: CASSLLQGLYNEQFF